The 21 T cell receptor beta chains in this list originate from one sample, sequenced in a study of T-cell reconstitution after alpha-beta-depleted transplantation in children. For TCRbeta, the library was prepared with unique molecular identifiers. Each CDR3 protein gets one entry after TCRdb re-called the PCR reads with MiXCR. This sample has some 600,000 distinct CDR3 sequences, with about an eighth found just once. Sequencing was performed on PBMCs, mostly from graft donor cells, taken 360 days after TCRalphabeta/CD19-depleted stem cell transplant. These receptors were taken from a male patient under 18 who had a stem cell transplant for acute myeloid leukemia, so the T cells may come from the graft donor.

The V gene is TRBV29-1, the J gene TRBJ1-2, with TRBD1 matching 8 bases. J lost 5 bases, V lost 7 bases, and 9 bases had no gene match. This CDR3 is 13 amino acids long. Germline V CDR1 and CDR2: SQVTM, ANQGSEA. The CDR3 region has the DNA TGCAGCGCCGAAGACAGGGGAATTTATGGCTACACCTTC. It specifies CSAEDRGIYGYTF.

This clonotype was seen a few times. The CDR3 nucleotides read TGTGCCAGCAGCGTCGACTCTGGGGCCAACGTCCTGACTTTC. Translation: CASSVDSGANVLTF. V usage is TRBV9 and J usage is TRBJ2-6; no definite D call. Germline V CDR1 and CDR2: SGDLS, YYNGEE. The V and J ends lost 2 bases and 0 bases respectively, with 3 bases between them. This CDR3 contains 14 residues.

The rearrangement links TRBV6-6 to TRBJ2-7, with TRBD2 as a possible D gene (6 bases). Germline V gives CDR1 MNHNY, CDR2 SVGAGI (reference sequence). V lost 0 bases to trimming and J lost 4 bases, with 7 bases between them. This CDR3 region has 13 residues. Here the CDR3 DNA reads TGTGCCAGCAGTTACTCCGCGGGGTACGAGCAGTACTTC. Its protein is CASSYSAGYEQYF.

V gene TRBV5-1 combines with J gene TRBJ2-7; D is undetermined. Between the trimmed V and J ends, which lost 0 bases and 3 bases, there was a span of 13 bases. The CDR3 sequence is 15 residues long. From germline, CDR1 is SGHRS and CDR2 YFSETQ. In DNA form, the CDR3 reads TGCGCCAGCAGCTTGGAAGTTAGTATTTTCTACGAGCAGTACTTC. Amino acids: CASSLEVSIFYEQYF. Based on the CDR3 plus reference TRBV5-1 and TRBJ2-7, the full variable domain is KAGVTQTPRYLIKTRGQQVTLSCSPISGHRSVSWYQQTPGQGLQFLFEYFSETQRNKGNFPGRFSGRQFSNSRSEMNVSTLELGDSALYLCASSLEVSIFYEQYFGPGTRLTVT.

The J gene is TRBJ2-3, the V gene TRBV29-1; D is perhaps TRBD2 (5 bases). Deletions cut 4 bases from V and 5 bases from J, with 19 bases between. Per germline, CDR1 SQVTM and CDR2 ANQGSEA. The CDR3 consists of 15 residues. The CDR3 protein is CSVGSPLPGRDTQYF. The CDR3 DNA is TGCAGCGTTGGGTCCCCTTTGCCGGGAAGAGATACGCAGTATTTT.

This chain joins TRBV3-1 and TRBJ2-3, with 9 positions matching TRBD2. Germline CDR1 reads LGHDT; CDR2 reads YNNKEL (reference sequence). V lost 9 bases, J lost 5 bases, and 6 bases stayed unmatched. There are 13 residues in the CDR3. The CDR3 bases are TGTGCCAGTATAGCGGGAGAGGAAGATACGCAGTATTTT. It translates to CASIAGEEDTQYF.

This clonotype showed up many times. J is TRBJ2-3 and V is TRBV15, with a possible D match to TRBD2 (5 bases). The CDR3 loop spans 16 amino acids. V was cut by 3 bases and J by 1 base, with 14 bases left in between. Germline V CDR1 and CDR2: LNHNV, YYDKDF (reference sequence). The CDR3 loop reads CATSSQAGKGTDTQYF. The CDR3 bases are TGTGCCACCAGCAGCCAAGCCGGGAAAGGCACAGATACGCAGTATTTT.

This clonotype was seen a handful of times. This rearrangement joins TRBV7-8 to TRBJ2-1; TRBD1 matches 8 bases. The V gene's germline CDR1 is SGHVS and CDR2 FQNEAQ. The CDR3 length is 14 residues. The J segment lost 4 bases and the V segment lost 2 bases, leaving 1 base of the junction unmatched. The CDR3 region has the DNA TGTGCCAGCAGCTTAACAGGGGGTTACAATGAGCAGTTCTTC. It specifies CASSLTGGYNEQFF. The full variable domain, its missing parts supplied by reference TRBV7-8 and TRBJ2-1, is GAGVSQSPRYKVAKRGQDVALRCDPISGHVSLFWYQQALGQGPEFLTYFQNEAQLDKSGLPSDRFFAERPEGSVSTLKIQRTQQEDSAVYLCASSLTGGYNEQFFGPGTRLTVL.

Only a few counts were recorded for this clonotype. V usage is TRBV20-1 and J usage is TRBJ2-3, with D tentatively TRBD2 (5 bases). Germline loops: CDR1 DFQATT, CDR2 SNEGSKA (reference sequence). V gave up 0 bases and J gave up 3 bases, with 13 bases separating them. The CDR3 totals 15 residues. The CDR3 DNA sequence: TGCAGTGCTAGAGATAGGGTAGAGGGTACAGATACGCAGTATTTT. Its protein product is CSARDRVEGTDTQYF.

The table lists this clonotype with a few counts. The chain joins TRBV7-2 to TRBJ2-5, with D unclear. Germline V gene data show CDR1 as SGHTA and CDR2 as FQGNSA. V was cut by 2 bases and J by 5 bases, with 12 bases left in between. CDR3 length equals 14 residues. CDR3 residues: CASSLRRPPETQYF. CDR3 nucleotide sequence: TGTGCCAGCAGCTTACGGCGTCCTCCCGAGACCCAGTACTTC.

Only a few counts were recorded for this clonotype. The chain carries TRBV30 and TRBJ1-6, with D possibly TRBD1 on 6 matching bases. Between the trimmed V and J ends, which lost 3 bases and 0 bases, there was a span of 27 bases. The CDR3 sequence is 21 residues long. Germline-derived CDR1 and CDR2 are GTSNPN and SVGIG (reference sequence). CDR3 residues: CAWSLSPPGGPFGSYNSPLHF. The CDR3 DNA follows: TGTGCCTGGAGCCTAAGTCCCCCCGGGGGCCCCTTCGGCTCCTATAATTCACCCCTCCACTTT.

The CDR3 here is CASSPTGINYDYKPISSYNEQFF. CDR3 DNA: TGTGCCAGCAGCCCGACCGGGATAAACTACGACTATAAGCCAATAAGCTCCTACAATGAGCAGTTCTTC. This chain uses TRBV7-2 with TRBJ2-1; TRBD2 is a possible D gene (5 bases). CDR3 length: 23 residues. CDR1 SGHTA and CDR2 FQGNSA come from the germline V gene. V lost 5 bases, J lost 0 bases, and 35 bases lay in between.

In its sample, this clonotype was seen many times. This chain links TRBV27 with TRBJ2-7; TRBD1 matches at 7 bases. Trimming cost V 6 bases and J 2 bases; bases outside gene matches: 7. Germline V CDR1 and CDR2: MNHEY, SMNVEV (reference sequence). The CDR3 covers 14 residues. The CDR3, as DNA: TGTGCCAGCAGGCTGACAGGGCTGCCCTACGAGCAGTACTTC. Translated: CASRLTGLPYEQYF.

V gene TRBV20-1 combines with J gene TRBJ1-2, with D perhaps matching TRBD1 (6 bases). V lost 5 bases, J lost 4 bases, and 11 bases lay in between. The CDR3 covers 12 residues. Germline V gene sequence: CDR1 DFQATT, CDR2 SNEGSKA (reference sequence). As DNA, the CDR3 is TGCAGTGCTCTGGACAGCTTCTATGGCTACACCTTC. Its protein product is CSALDSFYGYTF.

The CDR3 protein is CASSYSWGSGTEAFF. CDR3 nucleotides: TGTGCCAGCAGTTACTCGTGGGGCTCGGGGACTGAAGCTTTCTTT. The chain couples TRBV6-2 or TRBV6-3 to TRBJ1-1; weak D call: TRBD1 (5 bases). V lost 0 bases to trimming and J lost 5 bases, with 13 bases between them. Germline assignment: CDR1 MNHEY and CDR2 SVGEGT. This CDR3 spans 15 amino acids.

In this sample, this clonotype turned up a few times. This chain joins TRBV7-9 and TRBJ2-3; 9 nucleotides line up with TRBD2. The V gene end was trimmed by 3 bases and the J gene end by 7 bases; junction bases not matched to a gene: 5. The germline CDR1 and CDR2 sequences are SEHNR and FQNEAQ (reference sequence). The CDR3 runs to 14 residues. CDR3 sequence: CASSFSGSVNTQYF. CDR3 nucleotides: TGTGCCAGCAGCTTTAGCGGGAGTGTTAATACGCAGTATTTT.

This clonotype was counted only a few times. The rearrangement joins TRBV2 to TRBJ2-3; tentative D call: TRBD1 (5 bases). Germline V gene sequence: CDR1 SNHLY, CDR2 FYNNEI. V dropped 5 bases and J dropped 6 bases, with 12 bases sitting between them. CDR3 length equals 13 residues. In DNA form, the CDR3 reads TGTGCCAGCAGTACGACAGAAATTGATACGCAGTATTTT. Translating gives CASSTTEIDTQYF.

The V gene is TRBV7-2, the J gene TRBJ2-2; tentative D call: TRBD2 (6 bases). The V and J ends lost 4 bases and 6 bases respectively, with 12 bases between them. CDR1 and CDR2 from the germline V gene are SGHTA and FQGNSA. The CDR3 is made up of 14 amino acids. DNA for the CDR3: TGTGCCAGCAGCTCCTTTGGCGGGGCCGGGGAGCTGTTTTTT. It translates to CASSSFGGAGELFF.

This clonotype turned up a few times. V and J are TRBV29-1 and TRBJ2-5, with 10 nucleotides matching TRBD2. The CDR3 length is 13 residues. From germline, CDR1 is SQVTM and CDR2 ANQGSEA. The junction had 6 bases not matched to a gene; V was cut back by 6 bases and J by 5 bases. The CDR3 coding sequence is TGCAGCGTAGTAGCGGGAGGAGGCGAGACCCAGTACTTC. This codes for CSVVAGGGETQYF.

The chain recombines TRBV2 with TRBJ2-2, with 7 bases aligning to TRBD2. Looked up from germline, CDR1 is SNHLY and CDR2 is FYNNEI. The CDR3 covers 13 residues. V lost 8 bases to trimming and J lost 1 base; unmatched junction nucleotides: 1. CDR3 sequence (DNA): TGTGCCAGCGGACTAGAGAACACCGGGGAGCTGTTTTTT. Translating it yields CASGLENTGELFF. Looking up the rest from reference TRBV2 and TRBJ2-2 gives the full variable domain: EPEVTQTPSHQVTQMGQEVILRCVPISNHLYFYWYRQILGQKVEFLVSFYNNEISEKSEIFDDQFSVERPDGSNFTLKIRSTKLEDSAMYFCASGLENTGELFFGEGSRLTVL.

This clonotype has a count of ten or more. The CDR3 sequence: CAISEVSYEQYF. Here the CDR3 DNA reads TGTGCCATAAGCGAGGTCTCCTACGAGCAGTACTTC. The chain uses TRBV6-2 or TRBV6-3 and TRBJ2-7; D is unresolved. V was trimmed by 10 bases and J by 0 bases, leaving 10 bases between them. There are 12 residues in the CDR3. Germline loops: CDR1 MNHEY, CDR2 SVGEGT.